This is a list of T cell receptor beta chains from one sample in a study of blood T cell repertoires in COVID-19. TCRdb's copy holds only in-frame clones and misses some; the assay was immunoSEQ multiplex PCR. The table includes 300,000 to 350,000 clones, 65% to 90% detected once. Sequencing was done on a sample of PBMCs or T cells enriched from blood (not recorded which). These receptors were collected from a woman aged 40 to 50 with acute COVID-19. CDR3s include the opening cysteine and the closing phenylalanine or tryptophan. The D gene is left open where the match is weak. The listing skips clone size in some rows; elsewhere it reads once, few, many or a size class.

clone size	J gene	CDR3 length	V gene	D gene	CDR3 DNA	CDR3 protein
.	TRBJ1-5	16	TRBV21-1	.	TGTGCCAGCAGCAAAACCGGCAGGGGCCTCAATCAGCCCCAGCATTTT	CASSKTGRGLNQPQHF
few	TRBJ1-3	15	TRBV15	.	TGTGCCACCAGCAGGGGGCCTTACTCTGGAAACACCATATATTTT	CATSRGPYSGNTIYF
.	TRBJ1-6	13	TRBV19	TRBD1	TGTGCCAGTACCGACAGGGGGAATTCACCCCTCCACTTT	CASTDRGNSPLHF
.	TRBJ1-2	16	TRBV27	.	TGTGCCAGCAAAACCGAAACGGGACATCAGAACTATGGCTACACCTTC	CASKTETGHQNYGYTF
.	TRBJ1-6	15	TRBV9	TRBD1	TGTGCCAGCAGCGGAGGGACAGGGGATAATTCACCCCTCCACTTT	CASSGGTGDNSPLHF
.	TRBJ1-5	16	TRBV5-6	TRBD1	TGTGCCAGCACCCTACAGGGGGCTCATGGCAATCAGCCCCAGCATTTT	CASTLQGAHGNQPQHF
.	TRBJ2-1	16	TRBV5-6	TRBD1	TGTGCCAGCAGCTTGCCCGGGACAGGGCTATACAATGAGCAGTTCTTC	CASSLPGTGLYNEQFF
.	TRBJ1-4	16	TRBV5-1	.	TGCGCCAGCAGCTTGGCCCTATTCGGTGCTAATGAAAAACTGTTTTTT	CASSLALFGANEKLFF
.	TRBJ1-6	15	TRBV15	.	TGTGCCACCAGCAGAGATCTTGGAGCTGATTCACCCCTCCACTTT	CATSRDLGADSPLHF
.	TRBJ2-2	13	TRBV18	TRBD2	TGTGCCAGCGCGGTAGCGGGCGGCGGGGAGCTGTTTTTT	CASAVAGGGELFF
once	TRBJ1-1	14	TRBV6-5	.	TGTGCCAGCAGTTACTCCTGGGCGAACACTGAAGCTTTCTTT	CASSYSWANTEAFF
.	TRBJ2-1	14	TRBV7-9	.	TGTGCCAGCAGCTTGGGGCAAGGGCGGAATGAGCAGTTCTTC	CASSLGQGRNEQFF
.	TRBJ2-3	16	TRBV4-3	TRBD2	TGCGCCAGCAGCCAAAGACTAGCGGGAGTTCCAGATACGCAGTATTTT	CASSQRLAGVPDTQYF
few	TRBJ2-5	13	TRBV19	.	TGTGCCAGTAGTATAAGAGGGTACGAGACCCAGTACTTC	CASSIRGYETQYF
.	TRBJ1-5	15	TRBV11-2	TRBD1	TGTGCCAGCAGCACGTCCGGGACAGACAATCAGCCCCAGCATTTT	CASSTSGTDNQPQHF
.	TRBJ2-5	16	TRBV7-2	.	TGTGCCAGCAGCCCGCCGGCAGGGTGGGGCAAAGGGACCCAGTACTTC	CASSPPAGWGKGTQYF
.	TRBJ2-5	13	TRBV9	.	TGTGCCAGCGGAGGGCACGGCATGGAGACCCAGTACTTC	CASGGHGMETQYF